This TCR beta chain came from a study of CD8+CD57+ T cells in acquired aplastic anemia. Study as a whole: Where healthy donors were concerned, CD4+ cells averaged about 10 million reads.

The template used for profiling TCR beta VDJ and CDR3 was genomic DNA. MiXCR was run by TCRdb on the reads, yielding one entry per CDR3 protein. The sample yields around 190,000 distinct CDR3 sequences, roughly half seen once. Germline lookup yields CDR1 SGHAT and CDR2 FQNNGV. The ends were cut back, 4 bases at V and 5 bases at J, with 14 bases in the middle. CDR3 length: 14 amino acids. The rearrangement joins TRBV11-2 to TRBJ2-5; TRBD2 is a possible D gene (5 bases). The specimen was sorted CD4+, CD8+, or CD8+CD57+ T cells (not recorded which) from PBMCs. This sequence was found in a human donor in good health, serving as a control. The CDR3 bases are TGTGCCAGCAGCTCATACTCCGGGGAGGAGACCCAGTACTTC. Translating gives CASSSYSGEETQYF.